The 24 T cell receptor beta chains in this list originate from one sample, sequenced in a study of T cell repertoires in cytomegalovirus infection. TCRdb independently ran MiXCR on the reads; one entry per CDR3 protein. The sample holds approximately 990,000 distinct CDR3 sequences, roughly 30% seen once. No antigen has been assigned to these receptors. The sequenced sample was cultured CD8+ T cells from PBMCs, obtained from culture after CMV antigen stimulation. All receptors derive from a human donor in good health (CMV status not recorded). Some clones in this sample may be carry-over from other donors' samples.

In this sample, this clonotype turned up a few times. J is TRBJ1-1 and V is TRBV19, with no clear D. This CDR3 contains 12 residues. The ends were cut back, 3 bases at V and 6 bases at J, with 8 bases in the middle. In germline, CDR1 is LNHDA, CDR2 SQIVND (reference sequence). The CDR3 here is CASSIAQAEAFF. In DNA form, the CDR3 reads TGTGCCAGTAGTATCGCCCAGGCTGAAGCTTTCTTT.

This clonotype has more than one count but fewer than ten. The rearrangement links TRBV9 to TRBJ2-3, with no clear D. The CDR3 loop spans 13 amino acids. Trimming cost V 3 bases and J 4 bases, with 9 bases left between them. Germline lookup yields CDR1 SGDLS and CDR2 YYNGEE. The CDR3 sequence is CASSAADSDTQYF. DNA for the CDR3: TGTGCCAGCAGCGCCGCTGATTCAGATACGCAGTATTTT.

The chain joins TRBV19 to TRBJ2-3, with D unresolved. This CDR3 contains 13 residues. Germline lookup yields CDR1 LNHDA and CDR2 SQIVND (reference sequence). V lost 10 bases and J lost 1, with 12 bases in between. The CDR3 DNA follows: TGTGCCACCTGGGGTCTCCGCACAGATACGCAGTATTTT. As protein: CATWGLRTDTQYF.

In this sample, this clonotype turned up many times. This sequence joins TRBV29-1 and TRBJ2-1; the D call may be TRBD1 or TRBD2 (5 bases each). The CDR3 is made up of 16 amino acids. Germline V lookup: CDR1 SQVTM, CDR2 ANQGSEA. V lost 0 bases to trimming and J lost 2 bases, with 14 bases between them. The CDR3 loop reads CSVEDPGRTAYNEQFF. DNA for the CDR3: TGCAGCGTTGAAGATCCGGGGCGGACTGCCTACAATGAGCAGTTCTTC.

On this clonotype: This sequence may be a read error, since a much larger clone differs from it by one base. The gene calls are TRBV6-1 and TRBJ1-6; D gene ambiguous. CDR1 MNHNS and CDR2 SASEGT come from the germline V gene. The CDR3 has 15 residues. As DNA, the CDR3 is TGTGTCAGCGAGGAGTTGAGGGTCGATAATTCACCCCTCCACTTT. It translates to CVSEELRVDNSPLHF.

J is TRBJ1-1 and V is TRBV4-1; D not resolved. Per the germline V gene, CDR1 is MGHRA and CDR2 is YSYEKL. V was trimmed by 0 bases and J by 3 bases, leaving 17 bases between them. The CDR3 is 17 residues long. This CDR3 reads CASSQDATPRAYTEAFF. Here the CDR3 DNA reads TGCGCCAGCAGCCAAGACGCTACCCCTAGGGCGTACACTGAAGCTTTCTTT.

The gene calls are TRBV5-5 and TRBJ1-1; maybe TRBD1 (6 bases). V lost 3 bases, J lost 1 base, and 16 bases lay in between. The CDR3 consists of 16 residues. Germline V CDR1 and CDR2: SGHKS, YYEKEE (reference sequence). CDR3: CASSSSPGHQNTEAFF. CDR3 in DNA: TGTGCCAGCAGCTCATCACCGGGACACCAGAACACTGAAGCTTTCTTT.

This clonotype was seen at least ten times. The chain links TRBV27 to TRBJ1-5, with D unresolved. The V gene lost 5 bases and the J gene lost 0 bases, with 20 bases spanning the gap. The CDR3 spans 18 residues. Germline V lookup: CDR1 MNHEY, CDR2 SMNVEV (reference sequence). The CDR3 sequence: CASSPTPMLVYSNQPQHF. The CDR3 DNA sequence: TGTGCCAGCAGTCCTACCCCCATGTTAGTCTATAGCAATCAGCCCCAGCATTTT.

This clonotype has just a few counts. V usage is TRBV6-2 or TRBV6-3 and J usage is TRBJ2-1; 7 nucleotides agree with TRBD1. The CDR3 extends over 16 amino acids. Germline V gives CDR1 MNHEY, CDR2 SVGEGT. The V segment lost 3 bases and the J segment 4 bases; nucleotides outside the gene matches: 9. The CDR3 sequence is CASSYGSDREYNEQFF. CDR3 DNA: TGTGCCAGCAGTTATGGGTCAGACAGGGAATACAATGAGCAGTTCTTC.

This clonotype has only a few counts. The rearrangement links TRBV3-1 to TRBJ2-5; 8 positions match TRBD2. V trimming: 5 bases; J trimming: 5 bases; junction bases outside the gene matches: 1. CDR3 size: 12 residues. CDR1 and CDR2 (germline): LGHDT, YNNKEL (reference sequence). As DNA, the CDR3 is TGTGCCAGCAGCGGGACTAGGGAGACCCAGTACTTC. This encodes CASSGTRETQYF.

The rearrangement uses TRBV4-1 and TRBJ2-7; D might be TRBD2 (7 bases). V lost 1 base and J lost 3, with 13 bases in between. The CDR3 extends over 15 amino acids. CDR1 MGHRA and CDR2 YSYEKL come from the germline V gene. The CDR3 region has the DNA TGCGCCAGCAGCCAAGGGGAGGGGGTGCACTACGAGCAGTACTTC. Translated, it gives CASSQGEGVHYEQYF.

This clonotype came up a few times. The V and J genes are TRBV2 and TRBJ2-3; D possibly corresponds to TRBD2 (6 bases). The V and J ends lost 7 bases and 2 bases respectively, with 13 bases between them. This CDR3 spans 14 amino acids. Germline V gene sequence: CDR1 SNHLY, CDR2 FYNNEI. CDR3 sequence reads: CASMKGGTTDTQYF. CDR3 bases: TGTGCCAGCATGAAAGGAGGGACCACAGATACGCAGTATTTT.

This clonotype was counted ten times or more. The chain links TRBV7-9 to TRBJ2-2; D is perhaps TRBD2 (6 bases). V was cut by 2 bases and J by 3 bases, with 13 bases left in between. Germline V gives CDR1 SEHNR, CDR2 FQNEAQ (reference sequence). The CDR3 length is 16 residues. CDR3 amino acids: CASSLTRGRDTGELFF. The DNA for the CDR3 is TGTGCCAGCAGCTTAACGCGGGGCCGGGACACCGGGGAGCTGTTTTTT.

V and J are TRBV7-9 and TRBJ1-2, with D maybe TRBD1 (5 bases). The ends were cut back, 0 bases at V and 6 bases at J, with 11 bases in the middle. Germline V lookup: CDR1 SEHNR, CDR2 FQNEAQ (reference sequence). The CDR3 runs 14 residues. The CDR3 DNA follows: TGTGCCAGCAGCTTAGCAGGGGATAGGAATGGCTACACCTTC. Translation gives CASSLAGDRNGYTF. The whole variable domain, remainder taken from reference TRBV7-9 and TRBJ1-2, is DTGVSQNPRHKITKRGQNVTFRCDPISEHNRLYWYRQTLGQGPEFLTYFQNEAQLEKSRLLSDRFSAERPKGSFSTLEIQRTEQGDSAMYLCASSLAGDRNGYTFGSGTRLTVV.

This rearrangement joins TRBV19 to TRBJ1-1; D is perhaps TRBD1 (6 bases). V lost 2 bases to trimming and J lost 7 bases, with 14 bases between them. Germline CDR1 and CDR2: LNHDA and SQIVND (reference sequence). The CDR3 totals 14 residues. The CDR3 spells CASSILGRQDEAFF. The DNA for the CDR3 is TGTGCCAGTAGTATACTCGGCAGACAGGATGAAGCTTTCTTT.

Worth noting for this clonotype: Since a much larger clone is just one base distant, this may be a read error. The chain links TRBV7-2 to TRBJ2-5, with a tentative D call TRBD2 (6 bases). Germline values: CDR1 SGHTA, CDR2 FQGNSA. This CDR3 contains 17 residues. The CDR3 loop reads CANSSSSIYSGQETQYF. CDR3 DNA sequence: TGTGCCAACAGCTCCTCCTCGATATATAGCGGCCAAGAGACCCAGTACTTC.

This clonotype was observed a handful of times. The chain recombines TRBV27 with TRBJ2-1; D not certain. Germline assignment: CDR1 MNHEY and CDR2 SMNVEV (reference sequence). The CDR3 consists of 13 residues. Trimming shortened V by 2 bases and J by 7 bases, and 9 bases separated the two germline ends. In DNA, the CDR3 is TGTGCCAGCAGTTTAGACCGGCAGAATGAGCAGTTCTTC. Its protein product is CASSLDRQNEQFF.

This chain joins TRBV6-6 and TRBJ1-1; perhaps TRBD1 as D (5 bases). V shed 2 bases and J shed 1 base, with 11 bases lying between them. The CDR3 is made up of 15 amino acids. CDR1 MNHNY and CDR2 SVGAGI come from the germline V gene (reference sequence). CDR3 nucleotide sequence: TGTGCCAGCAGTTACCCTGGGACCCAGAACACTGAAGCTTTCTTT. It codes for CASSYPGTQNTEAFF.

CDR3 residues: CASRLGTHAYF. CDR3 bases: TGTGCCAGCAGACTCGGGACTCATGCGTATTTT. The rearrangement joins TRBV27 to TRBJ2-3, with D possibly TRBD2 on 6 matching bases. Trimming removed 6 bases from V and 14 bases from J, with 15 bases in between. The germline V gene encodes CDR1 MNHEY and CDR2 SMNVEV (reference sequence). The CDR3 length is 11 residues.

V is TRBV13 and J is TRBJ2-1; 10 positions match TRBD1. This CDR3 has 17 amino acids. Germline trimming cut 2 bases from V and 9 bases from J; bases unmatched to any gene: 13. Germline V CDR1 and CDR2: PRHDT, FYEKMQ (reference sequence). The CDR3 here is CASSLNGGDRGVSEQFF. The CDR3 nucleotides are TGTGCCAGCAGCTTAAATGGCGGGGACAGGGGCGTCAGTGAGCAGTTCTTC.

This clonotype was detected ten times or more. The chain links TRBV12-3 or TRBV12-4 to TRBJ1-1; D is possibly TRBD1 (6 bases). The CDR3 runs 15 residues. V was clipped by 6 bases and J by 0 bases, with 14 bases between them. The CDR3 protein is CASSPPGGLNTEAFF. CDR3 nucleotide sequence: TGTGCCAGCAGCCCGCCGGGGGGCCTGAACACTGAAGCTTTCTTT.

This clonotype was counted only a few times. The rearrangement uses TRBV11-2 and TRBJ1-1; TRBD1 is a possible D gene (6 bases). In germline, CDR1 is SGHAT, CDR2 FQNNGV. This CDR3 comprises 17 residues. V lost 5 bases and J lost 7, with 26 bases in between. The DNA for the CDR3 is TGTGCCAGCAGCCAGGTCCGGGACACGGGATCTCGGGGTGAAGCTTTCTTT. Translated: CASSQVRDTGSRGEAFF.

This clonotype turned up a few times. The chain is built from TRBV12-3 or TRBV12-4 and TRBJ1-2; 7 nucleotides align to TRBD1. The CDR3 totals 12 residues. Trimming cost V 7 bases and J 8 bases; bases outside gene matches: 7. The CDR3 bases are TGTGCCAGCACCCATAGGACAGGCGGCTACACCTTC. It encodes CASTHRTGGYTF.

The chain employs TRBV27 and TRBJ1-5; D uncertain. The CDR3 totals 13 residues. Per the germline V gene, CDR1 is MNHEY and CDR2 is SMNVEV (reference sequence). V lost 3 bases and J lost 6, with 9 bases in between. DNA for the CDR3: TGTGCCAGCAGTTTTCAGCAAGGTCAGCCCCAGCATTTT. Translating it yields CASSFQQGQPQHF.